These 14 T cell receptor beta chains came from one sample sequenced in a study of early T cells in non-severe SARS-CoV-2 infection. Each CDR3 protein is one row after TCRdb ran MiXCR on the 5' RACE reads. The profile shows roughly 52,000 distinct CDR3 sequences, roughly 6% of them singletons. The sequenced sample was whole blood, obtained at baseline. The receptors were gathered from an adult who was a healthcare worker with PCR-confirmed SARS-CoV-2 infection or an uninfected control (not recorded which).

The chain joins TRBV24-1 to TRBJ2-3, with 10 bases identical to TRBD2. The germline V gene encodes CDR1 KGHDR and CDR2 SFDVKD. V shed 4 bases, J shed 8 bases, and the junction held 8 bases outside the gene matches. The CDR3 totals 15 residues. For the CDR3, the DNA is TGTGCCACCAGTGAGCCTACTAGCGGGGAGGCTACGCAGTATTTT. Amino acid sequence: CATSEPTSGEATQYF.

The CDR3 sequence is CASSLVVGTEAFF. The CDR3 DNA reads as TGTGCCAGCAGCTTGGTAGTAGGCACTGAAGCTTTCTTT. The chain joins TRBV5-6 to TRBJ1-1; D remains ambiguous. The ends were cut back, 0 bases at V and 4 bases at J, with 7 bases in the middle. The length of the CDR3 is 13 residues. The germline CDR1 and CDR2 sequences are SGHDT and YYEEEE.

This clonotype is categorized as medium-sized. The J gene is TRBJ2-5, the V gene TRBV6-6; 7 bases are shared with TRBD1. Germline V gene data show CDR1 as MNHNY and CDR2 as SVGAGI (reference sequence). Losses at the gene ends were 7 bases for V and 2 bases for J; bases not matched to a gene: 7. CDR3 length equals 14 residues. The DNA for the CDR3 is TGTGCCAGCACTCGACAGGGCGAGCAAGAGACCCAGTACTTC. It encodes CASTRQGEQETQYF.

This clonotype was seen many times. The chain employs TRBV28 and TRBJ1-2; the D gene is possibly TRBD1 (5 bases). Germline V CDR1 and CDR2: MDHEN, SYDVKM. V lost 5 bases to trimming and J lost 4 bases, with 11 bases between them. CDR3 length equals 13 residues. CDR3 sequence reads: CASSLRDAYGYTF. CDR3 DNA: TGTGCCAGCAGTCTCCGGGACGCCTATGGCTACACCTTC.

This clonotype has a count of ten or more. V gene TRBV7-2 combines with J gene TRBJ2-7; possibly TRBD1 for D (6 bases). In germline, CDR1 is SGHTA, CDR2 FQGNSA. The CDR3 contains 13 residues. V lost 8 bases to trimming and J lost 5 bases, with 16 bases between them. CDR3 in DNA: TGTGCCAGCGGCCAGACAGGTTCCCACGAGCAGTACTTC. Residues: CASGQTGSHEQYF.

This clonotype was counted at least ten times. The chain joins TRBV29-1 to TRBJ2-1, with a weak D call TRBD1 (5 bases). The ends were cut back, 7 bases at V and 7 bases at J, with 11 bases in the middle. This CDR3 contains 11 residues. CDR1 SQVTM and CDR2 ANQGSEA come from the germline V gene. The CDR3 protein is CSAAPGNEQFF. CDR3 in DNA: TGCAGCGCCGCTCCAGGGAATGAGCAGTTCTTC.

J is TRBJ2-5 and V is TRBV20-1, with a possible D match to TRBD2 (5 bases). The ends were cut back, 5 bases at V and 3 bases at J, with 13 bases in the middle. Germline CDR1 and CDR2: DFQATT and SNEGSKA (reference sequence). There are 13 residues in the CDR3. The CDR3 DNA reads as TGCAGTGCTCCTCCGGGATCGAAAGAGACCCAGTACTTC. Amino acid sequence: CSAPPGSKETQYF.

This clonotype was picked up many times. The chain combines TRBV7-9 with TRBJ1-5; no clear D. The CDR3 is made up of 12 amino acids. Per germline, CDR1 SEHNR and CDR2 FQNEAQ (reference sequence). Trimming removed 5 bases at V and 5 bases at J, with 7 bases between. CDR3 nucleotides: TGTGCCAGCAGCGCTAGGGATCAGCCCCAGCATTTT. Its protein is CASSARDQPQHF.

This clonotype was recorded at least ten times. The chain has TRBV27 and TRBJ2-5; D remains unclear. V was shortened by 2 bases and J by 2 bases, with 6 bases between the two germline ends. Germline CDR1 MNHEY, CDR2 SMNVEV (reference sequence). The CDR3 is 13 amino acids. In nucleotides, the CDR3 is TGTGCCAGCAGTTTAGGAGAGCAAGAGACCCAGTACTTC. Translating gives CASSLGEQETQYF.

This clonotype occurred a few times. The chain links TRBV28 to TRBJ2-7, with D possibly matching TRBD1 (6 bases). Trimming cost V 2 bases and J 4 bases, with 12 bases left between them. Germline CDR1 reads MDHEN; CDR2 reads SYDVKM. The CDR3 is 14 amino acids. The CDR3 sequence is CASSLEGVMYEQYF. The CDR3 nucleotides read TGTGCCAGCAGTTTAGAGGGGGTGATGTACGAGCAGTACTTC.

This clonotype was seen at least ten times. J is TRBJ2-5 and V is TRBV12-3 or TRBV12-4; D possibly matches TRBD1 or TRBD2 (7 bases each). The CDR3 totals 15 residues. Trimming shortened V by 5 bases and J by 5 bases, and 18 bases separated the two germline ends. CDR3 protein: CASSPGGGGFETQYF. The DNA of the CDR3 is TGTGCCAGCAGTCCAGGGGGAGGGGGCTTTGAGACCCAGTACTTC.

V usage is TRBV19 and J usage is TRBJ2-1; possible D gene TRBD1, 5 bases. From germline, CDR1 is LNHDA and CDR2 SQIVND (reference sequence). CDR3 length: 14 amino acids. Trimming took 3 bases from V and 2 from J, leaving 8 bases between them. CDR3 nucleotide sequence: TGTGCCAGTAGTATTAGACAGCCCTACAATGAGCAGTTCTTC. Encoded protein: CASSIRQPYNEQFF.

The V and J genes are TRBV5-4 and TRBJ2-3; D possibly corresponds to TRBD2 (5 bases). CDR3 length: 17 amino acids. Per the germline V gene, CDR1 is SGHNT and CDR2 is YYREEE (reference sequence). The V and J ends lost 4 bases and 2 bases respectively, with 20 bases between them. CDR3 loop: CASSPQSPSGFTDTQYF. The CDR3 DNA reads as TGTGCCAGCAGCCCCCAGTCACCCAGCGGTTTCACAGATACGCAGTATTTT.

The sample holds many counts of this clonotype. The CDR3 coding sequence is TGTGCCAGCAGCTTGTCGGGGGGGTCCCAGAGAGATACGCAGTATTTT. Its protein product is CASSLSGGSQRDTQYF. V is TRBV7-8 and J is TRBJ2-3, with 8 nucleotides matching TRBD2. In germline, CDR1 is SGHVS, CDR2 FQNEAQ. V trimming: 3 bases; J trimming: 5 bases; junction bases outside the gene matches: 10. The CDR3 covers 16 residues.